This entry is about one T cell receptor beta chain. This sample is drawn from a study of blood T cell repertoires in COVID-19. In the study overall: Collection of acute and convalescent COVID-19 samples took place in the United States, Italy and Spain. The cDNA or gDNA used as material had been derived from T cells, B-cell-depleted T cells, or PBMCs.

V dropped 4 bases and J dropped 5 bases, with 17 bases sitting between them. Germline V gene sequence: CDR1 SEHNR, CDR2 FQNEAQ (reference sequence). The CDR3 contains 16 residues. The authors' processing: Quantification of nucleated cells was approximated via reference gene primer amplification. Sequencing was performed with immunoSEQ multiplex PCR; in TCRdb, only in-frame clones are kept and a portion is missing. V and J calls and clone size are copied from that table; D and trimming were computed from the DNA. This repertoire shows roughly 300,000 clones, 83% found once; its top ten account for roughly 9.4%.

The chain joins TRBV7-9 to TRBJ2-2; a possible D gene is TRBD2 (6 bases). The TCR sequence derives from a woman in her forties or fifties who had recovered from COVID-19. Sequencing was performed on peripheral blood. The CDR3 protein is CASSSRGGTGTGELFF. The CDR3 DNA is TGTGCCAGCAGCTCCCGGGGCGGGACGGGGACCGGGGAGCTGTTTTTT.